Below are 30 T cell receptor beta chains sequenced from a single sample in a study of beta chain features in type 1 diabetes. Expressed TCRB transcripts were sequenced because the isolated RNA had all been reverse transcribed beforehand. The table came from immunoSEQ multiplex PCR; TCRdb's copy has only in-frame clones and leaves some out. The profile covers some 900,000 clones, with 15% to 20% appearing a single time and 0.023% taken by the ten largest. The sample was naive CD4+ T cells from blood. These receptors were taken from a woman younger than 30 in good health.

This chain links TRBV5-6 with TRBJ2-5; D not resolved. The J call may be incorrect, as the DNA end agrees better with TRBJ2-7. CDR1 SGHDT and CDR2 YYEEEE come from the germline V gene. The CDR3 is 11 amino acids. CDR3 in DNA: TGTGCCAGCAGCGGGGCCTACGAGCAGTACTTC. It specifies CASSGAYEQYF.

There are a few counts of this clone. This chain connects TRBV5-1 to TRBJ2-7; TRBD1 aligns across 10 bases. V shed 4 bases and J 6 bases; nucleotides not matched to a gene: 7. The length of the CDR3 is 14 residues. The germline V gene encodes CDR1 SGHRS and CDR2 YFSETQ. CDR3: CASSPGQGSSEQYF. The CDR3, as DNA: TGCGCCAGCAGCCCGGGACAGGGGTCAAGCGAGCAGTACTTC.

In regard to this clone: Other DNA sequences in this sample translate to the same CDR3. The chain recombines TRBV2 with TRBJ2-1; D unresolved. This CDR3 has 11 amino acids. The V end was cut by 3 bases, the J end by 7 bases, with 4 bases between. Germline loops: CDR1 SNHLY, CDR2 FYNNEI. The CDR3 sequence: CASSEYNEQFF. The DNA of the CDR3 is TGTGCCAGCAGTGAGTATAATGAGCAGTTCTTC.

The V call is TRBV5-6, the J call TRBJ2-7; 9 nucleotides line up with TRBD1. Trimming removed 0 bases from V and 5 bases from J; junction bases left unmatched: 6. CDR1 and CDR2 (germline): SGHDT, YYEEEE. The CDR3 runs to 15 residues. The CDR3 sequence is CASSLVGQGPNEQYF. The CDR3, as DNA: TGTGCCAGCAGCTTGGTGGGACAGGGTCCCAACGAGCAGTACTTC. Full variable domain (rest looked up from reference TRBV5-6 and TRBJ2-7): DAGVTQSPTHLIKTRGQQVTLRCSPKSGHDTVSWYQQALGQGPQFIFQYYEEEERQRGNFPDRFSGHQFPNYSSELNVNALLLGDSALYLCASSLVGQGPNEQYFGPGTRLTVT.

The CDR3 loop is CATATSLTNNEQFF. The CDR3 DNA is TGTGCCACCGCGACTAGCTTGACGAACAATGAGCAGTTCTTC. The V and J genes are TRBV15 and TRBJ2-1; TRBD2 aligns across 7 bases. CDR3 length: 14 residues. The germline V gene encodes CDR1 LNHNV and CDR2 YYDKDF (reference sequence). V trimming: 8 bases; J trimming: 5 bases; junction bases outside the gene matches: 9.

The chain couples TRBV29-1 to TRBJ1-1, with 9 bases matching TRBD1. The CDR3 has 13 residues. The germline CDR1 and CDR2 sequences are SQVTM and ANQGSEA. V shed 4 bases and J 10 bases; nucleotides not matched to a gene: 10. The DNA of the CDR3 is TGCAGCGTTGTTTCTAGGGGACAGGGATTAGCTTTCTTT. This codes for CSVVSRGQGLAFF.

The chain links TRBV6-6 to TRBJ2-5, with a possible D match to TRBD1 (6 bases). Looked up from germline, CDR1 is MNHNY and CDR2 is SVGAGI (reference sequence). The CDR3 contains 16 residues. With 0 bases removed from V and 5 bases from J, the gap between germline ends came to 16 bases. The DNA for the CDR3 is TGTGCCAGCAGTTACTCGGTTCTACAGGGCCGGGAGACCCAGTACTTC. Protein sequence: CASSYSVLQGRETQYF.

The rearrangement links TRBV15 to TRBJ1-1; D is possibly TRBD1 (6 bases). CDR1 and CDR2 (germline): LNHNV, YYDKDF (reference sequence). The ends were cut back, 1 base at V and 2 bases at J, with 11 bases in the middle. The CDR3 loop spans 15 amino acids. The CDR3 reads CATSRGAGENTEAFF. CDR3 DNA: TGTGCCACCAGCAGAGGAGCAGGGGAAAACACTGAAGCTTTCTTT.

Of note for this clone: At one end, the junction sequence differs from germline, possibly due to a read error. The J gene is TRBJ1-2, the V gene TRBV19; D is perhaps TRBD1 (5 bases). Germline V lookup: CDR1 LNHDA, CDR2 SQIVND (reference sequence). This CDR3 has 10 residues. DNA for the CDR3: TGCGCGGCAGGGAACTATGGCTACACCTTC. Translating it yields CAAGNYGYTF.

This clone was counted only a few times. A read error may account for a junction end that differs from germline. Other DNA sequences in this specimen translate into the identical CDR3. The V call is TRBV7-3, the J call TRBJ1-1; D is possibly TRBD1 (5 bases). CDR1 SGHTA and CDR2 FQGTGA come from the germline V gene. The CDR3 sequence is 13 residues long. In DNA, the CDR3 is TGTGCCAGCAGCCTAACAGGGAACACTGAAGCTTTCTTT. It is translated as CASSLTGNTEAFF.

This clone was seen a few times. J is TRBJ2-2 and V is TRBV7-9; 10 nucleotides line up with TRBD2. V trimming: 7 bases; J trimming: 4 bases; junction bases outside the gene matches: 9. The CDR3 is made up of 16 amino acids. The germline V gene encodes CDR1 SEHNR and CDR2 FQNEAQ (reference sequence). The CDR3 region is CASTIPGLAPTGELFF. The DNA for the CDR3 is TGTGCCAGCACCATACCGGGACTAGCGCCCACCGGGGAGCTGTTTTTT. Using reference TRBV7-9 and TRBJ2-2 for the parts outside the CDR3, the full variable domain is DTGVSQNPRHKITKRGQNVTFRCDPISEHNRLYWYRQTLGQGPEFLTYFQNEAQLEKSRLLSDRFSAERPKGSFSTLEIQRTEQGDSAMYLCASTIPGLAPTGELFFGEGSRLTVL.

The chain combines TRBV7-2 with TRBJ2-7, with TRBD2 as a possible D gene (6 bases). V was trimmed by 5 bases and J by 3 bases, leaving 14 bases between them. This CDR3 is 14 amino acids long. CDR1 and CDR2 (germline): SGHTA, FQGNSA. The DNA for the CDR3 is TGTGCCAGCAGCCCCCCCGGGAGTAGCTACGAGCAGTACTTC. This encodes CASSPPGSSYEQYF.

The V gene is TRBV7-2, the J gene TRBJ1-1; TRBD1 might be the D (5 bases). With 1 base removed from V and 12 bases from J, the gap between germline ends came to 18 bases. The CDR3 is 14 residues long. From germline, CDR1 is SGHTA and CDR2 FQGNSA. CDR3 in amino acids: CASSLGGSVGRSFF. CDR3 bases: TGTGCCAGCAGCTTAGGGGGGAGCGTTGGGAGATCTTTCTTT.

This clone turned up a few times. CDR3 region: CASSFLGLTDTQYF. CDR3 DNA sequence: TGTGCCAGCAGCTTCTTGGGACTCACAGATACGCAGTATTTT. This chain links TRBV7-3 with TRBJ2-3, with D maybe TRBD2 (6 bases). Germline CDR1 SGHTA, CDR2 FQGTGA. With 3 bases removed from V and 2 bases from J, the gap between germline ends came to 9 bases. CDR3 size: 14 residues.

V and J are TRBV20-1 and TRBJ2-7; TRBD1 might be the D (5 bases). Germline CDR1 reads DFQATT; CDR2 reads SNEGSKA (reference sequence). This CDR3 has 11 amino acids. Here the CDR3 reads CSRVSAQKQYF. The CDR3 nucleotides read TGCAGCAGGGTCTCAGCCCAGAAGCAGTACTTC.

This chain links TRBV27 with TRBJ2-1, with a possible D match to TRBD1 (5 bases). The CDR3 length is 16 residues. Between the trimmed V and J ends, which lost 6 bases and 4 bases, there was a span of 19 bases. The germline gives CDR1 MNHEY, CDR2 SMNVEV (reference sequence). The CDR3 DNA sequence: TGTGCCAGCAGCCCACGTGGGGCACCCTTGTACAATGAGCAGTTCTTC. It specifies CASSPRGAPLYNEQFF.

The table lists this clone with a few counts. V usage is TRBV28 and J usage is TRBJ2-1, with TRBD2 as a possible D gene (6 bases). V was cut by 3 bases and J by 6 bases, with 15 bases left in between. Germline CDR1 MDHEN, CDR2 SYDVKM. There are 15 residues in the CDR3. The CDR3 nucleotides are TGTGCCAGCAGTTTTCGGTGGGGGAGGCGCAATGAGCAGTTCTTC. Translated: CASSFRWGRRNEQFF. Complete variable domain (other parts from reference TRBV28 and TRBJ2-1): DVKVTQSSRYLVKRTGEKVFLECVQDMDHENMFWYRQDPGLGLRLIYFSYDVKMKEKGDIPEGYSVSREKKERFSLILESASTNQTSMYLCASSFRWGRRNEQFFGPGTRLTVL.

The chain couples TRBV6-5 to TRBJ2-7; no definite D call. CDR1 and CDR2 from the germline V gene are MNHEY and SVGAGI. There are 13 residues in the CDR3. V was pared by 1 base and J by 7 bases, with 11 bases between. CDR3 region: CASSYYGRREQYF. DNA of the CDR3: TGTGCCAGCAGTTACTACGGACGAAGGGAGCAGTACTTC.

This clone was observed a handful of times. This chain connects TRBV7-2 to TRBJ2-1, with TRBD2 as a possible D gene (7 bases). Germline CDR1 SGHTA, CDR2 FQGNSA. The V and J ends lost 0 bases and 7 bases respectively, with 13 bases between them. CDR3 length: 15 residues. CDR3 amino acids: CASSLAWEGVNEQFF. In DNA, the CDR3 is TGTGCCAGCAGCTTAGCGTGGGAGGGGGTGAATGAGCAGTTCTTC.

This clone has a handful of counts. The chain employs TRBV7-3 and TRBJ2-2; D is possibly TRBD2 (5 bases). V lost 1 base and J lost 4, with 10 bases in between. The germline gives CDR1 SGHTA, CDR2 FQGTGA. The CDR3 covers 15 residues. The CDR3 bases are TGTGCCAGCAGCTTAAACCGAGGAGGCACCGGGGAGCTGTTTTTT. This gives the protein CASSLNRGGTGELFF.

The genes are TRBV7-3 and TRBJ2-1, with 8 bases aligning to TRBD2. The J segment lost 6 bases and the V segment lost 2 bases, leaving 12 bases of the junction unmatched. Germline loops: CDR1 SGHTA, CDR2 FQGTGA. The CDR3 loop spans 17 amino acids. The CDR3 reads CASSLVATSARTNEQFF. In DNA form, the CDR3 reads TGTGCCAGCAGCTTAGTTGCGACTAGCGCGAGAACCAATGAGCAGTTCTTC.

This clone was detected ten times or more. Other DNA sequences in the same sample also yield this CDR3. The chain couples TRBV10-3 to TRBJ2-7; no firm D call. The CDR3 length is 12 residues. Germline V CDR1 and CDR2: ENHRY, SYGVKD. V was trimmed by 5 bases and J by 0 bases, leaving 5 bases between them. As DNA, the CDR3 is TGTGCCATCAGTAGGGACTCCTACGAGCAGTACTTC. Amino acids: CAISRDSYEQYF.

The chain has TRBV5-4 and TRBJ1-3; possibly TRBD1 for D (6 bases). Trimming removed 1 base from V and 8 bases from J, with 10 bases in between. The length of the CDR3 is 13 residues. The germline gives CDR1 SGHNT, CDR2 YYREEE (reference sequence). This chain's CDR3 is CASSLRGTDTIYF. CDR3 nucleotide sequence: TGTGCCAGCAGCTTGAGGGGGACCGACACCATATATTTT.

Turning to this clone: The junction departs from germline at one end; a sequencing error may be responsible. The CDR3 nucleotides read TGTGCCAGCACTTTACAGACGAACACTGAAGCTTTCTTT. Protein: CASTLQTNTEAFF. This rearrangement joins TRBV28 to TRBJ1-1; D remains ambiguous. This CDR3 comprises 13 residues. In germline, CDR1 is MDHEN, CDR2 SYDVKM.

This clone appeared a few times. The CDR3 loop is CASSLVLGHGELFF. CDR3 DNA sequence: TGTGCCAGCAGTTTGGTGTTGGGTCACGGGGAGCTGTTTTTT. The chain carries TRBV27 and TRBJ2-2, with D unclear. V was clipped by 3 bases and J by 7 bases, with 12 bases between them. Germline-derived CDR1 and CDR2 are MNHEY and SMNVEV (reference sequence). The length of the CDR3 is 14 residues.

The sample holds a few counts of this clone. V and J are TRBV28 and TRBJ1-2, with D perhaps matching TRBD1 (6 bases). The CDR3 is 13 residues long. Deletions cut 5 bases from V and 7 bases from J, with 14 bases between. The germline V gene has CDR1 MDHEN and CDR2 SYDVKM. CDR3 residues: CASSAHRAFGYTF. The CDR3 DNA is TGTGCCAGCAGTGCACACAGGGCGTTTGGCTACACCTTC.

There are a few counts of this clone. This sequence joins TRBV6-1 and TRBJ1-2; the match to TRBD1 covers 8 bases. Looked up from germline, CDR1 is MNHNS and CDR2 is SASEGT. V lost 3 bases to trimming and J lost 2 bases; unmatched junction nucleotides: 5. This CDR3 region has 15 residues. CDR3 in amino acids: CASSDRQGWNYGYTF. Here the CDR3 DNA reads TGTGCCAGCAGTGACCGACAGGGGTGGAACTATGGCTACACCTTC.

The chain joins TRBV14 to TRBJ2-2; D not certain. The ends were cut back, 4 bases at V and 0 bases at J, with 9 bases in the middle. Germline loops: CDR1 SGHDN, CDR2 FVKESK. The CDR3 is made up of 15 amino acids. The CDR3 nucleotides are TGTGCCAGCAGCCCCCAGGCGACGAACACCGGGGAGCTGTTTTTT. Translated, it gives CASSPQATNTGELFF.

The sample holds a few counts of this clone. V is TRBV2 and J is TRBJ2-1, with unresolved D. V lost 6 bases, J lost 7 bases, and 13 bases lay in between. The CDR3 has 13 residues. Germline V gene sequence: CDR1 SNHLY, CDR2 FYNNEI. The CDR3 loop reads CASRTSIENEQFF. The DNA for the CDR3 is TGTGCCAGCAGGACCTCGATTGAAAATGAGCAGTTCTTC. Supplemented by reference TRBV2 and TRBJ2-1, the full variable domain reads EPEVTQTPSHQVTQMGQEVILRCVPISNHLYFYWYRQILGQKVEFLVSFYNNEISEKSEIFDDQFSVERPDGSNFTLKIRSTKLEDSAMYFCASRTSIENEQFFGPGTRLTVL.

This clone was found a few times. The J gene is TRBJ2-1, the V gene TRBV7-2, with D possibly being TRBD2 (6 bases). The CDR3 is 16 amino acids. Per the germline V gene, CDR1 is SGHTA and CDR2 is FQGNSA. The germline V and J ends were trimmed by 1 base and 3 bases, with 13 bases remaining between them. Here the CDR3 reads CASSLDNEGGYNEQFF. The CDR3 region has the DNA TGTGCCAGCAGCTTAGACAACGAGGGAGGCTACAATGAGCAGTTCTTC.